This T cell receptor beta chain was observed in a study of CD8+CD57+ T cells in acquired aplastic anemia. Study-level background: Each DNA sample taken from sorted CD4+ and CD8+ cells came to 3 to 4 ug on average. Read counts for CD4+ cells (from healthy donors) averaged around 10 million. Whole-study findings and limits: In common between the patients and the controls were twenty-nine CD8+ CDR3 sequences.

The CDR3 spans 15 residues. V lost 3 bases, J lost 4 bases, and 6 bases stayed unmatched. The germline gives CDR1 LNHDA, CDR2 SQIVND (reference sequence). In regard to this clonotype: The antigen remains unidentified.

CDR3 and TCR beta VDJ profiling relied on genomic DNA as the template. In TCRdb, the reads were re-called with MiXCR into one record per CDR3 protein. The sample carries about 48,000 distinct CDR3 sequences, 70% to 80% recorded once. The clonotype originates from a human donor in good health, serving as a control. The V gene is TRBV19, the J gene TRBJ1-3, with 7 bases aligning to TRBD1. The specimen sequenced was sorted CD4+, CD8+, or CD8+CD57+ T cells (not recorded which) from PBMCs. The CDR3 DNA reads as TGTGCCAGTAGTATTAAGGGGGCCGCCGGAAACACCATATATTTT. Amino acids: CASSIKGAAGNTIYF.